This T cell receptor (beta chain) was captured by sequencing in a study of blood T cell repertoires in COVID-19. Study information: The United States, Italy and Spain were the sources of the acute and convalescent COVID-19 samples. The cDNA or gDNA used as material had been derived from T cells, B-cell-depleted T cells, or PBMCs.

From germline, CDR1 is SEHNR and CDR2 FQNEAQ (reference sequence). This CDR3 has 11 amino acids. Trimming took off 6 bases at V and 13 bases at J, with 15 bases between the two ends. Original processing methods: Scientists estimated how many nucleated cells there were by amplifying reference gene primers. Clones were sequenced by immunoSEQ multiplex PCR, and TCRdb holds only the in-frame ones, with some missing. V, J and clone size were drawn from that table, and D and trimming were deduced from the DNA. The data show fewer than 60,000 clones, under 95% seen once. This clone appeared a few times. The sequenced sample was peripheral blood. This TCR derives from a human donor in a cohort sampled during active COVID-19. This sequence joins TRBV7-9 and TRBJ1-2, with D unclear. CDR3 sequence: CASSLTTVLTF. In DNA, the CDR3 is TGTGCCAGCAGTTTAACCACAGTTCTCACCTTC.